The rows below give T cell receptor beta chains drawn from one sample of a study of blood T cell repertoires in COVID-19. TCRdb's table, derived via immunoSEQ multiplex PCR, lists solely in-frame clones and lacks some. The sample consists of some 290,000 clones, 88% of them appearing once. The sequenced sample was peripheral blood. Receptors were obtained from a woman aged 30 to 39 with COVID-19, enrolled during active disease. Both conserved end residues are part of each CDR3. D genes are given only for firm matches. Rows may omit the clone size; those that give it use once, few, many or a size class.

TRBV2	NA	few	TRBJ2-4	CASSALDSGAKNIQYF	TGTGCCAGCAGCGCTTTGGACTCGGGGGCCAAAAACATTCAGTACTTC
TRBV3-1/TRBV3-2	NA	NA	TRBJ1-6	CASSQDVLSPLHF	TGTGCCAGCAGCCAAGACGTCCTTTCACCCCTCCACTTT
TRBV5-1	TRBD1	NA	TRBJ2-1	CASSLGQGPLFEQFF	TGCGCCAGCAGCCTAGGACAGGGACCCCTATTTGAGCAGTTCTTC
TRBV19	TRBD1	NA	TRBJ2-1	CASSNRDRPYNEQFF	TGTGCCAGTAGTAACCGGGACAGGCCTTACAATGAGCAGTTCTTC
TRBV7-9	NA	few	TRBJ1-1	CASSREETEAFF	TGTGCCAGCAGCCGGGAGGAAACTGAAGCTTTCTTT
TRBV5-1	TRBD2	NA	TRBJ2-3	CASSPNSGTSSTDTQYF	TGCGCCAGCAGCCCGAACTCCGGGACTAGCAGCACAGATACGCAGTATTTT
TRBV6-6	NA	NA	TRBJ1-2	CASVGANYGYTF	TGTGCCAGCGTCGGGGCTAACTATGGCTACACCTTC
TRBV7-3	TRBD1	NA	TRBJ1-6	CASSLGQAYNSPLHF	TGTGCCAGCAGCCTAGGACAGGCCTATAATTCACCCCTCCACTTT
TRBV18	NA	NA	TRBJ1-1	CASSPTENTEAFF	TGTGCCAGCTCACCGACAGAGAACACTGAAGCTTTCTTT
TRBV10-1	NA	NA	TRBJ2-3	CASSEGRKGSTDTQYF	TGCGCCAGCAGTGAGGGACGAAAGGGGAGCACAGATACGCAGTATTTT
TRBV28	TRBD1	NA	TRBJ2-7	CATDSRTGTIEQYF	TGTGCCACCGACTCCAGGACAGGGACGATCGAGCAGTACTTC
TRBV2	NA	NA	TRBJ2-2	CASLQGQLATGELFF	TGTGCCAGCCTGCAGGGTCAGCTGGCCACCGGGGAGCTGTTTTTT
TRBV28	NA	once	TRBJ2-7	CASRAGTYEQYF	TGTGCCAGCAGGGCTGGTACCTACGAGCAGTACTTC
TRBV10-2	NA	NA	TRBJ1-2	CASTPGPLNYGYTF	TGCGCCAGCACTCCGGGTCCCCTTAACTATGGCTACACCTTC
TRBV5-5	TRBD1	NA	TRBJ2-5	CASSSDRTGGWETQYF	TGTGCCAGCAGCAGCGACCGGACAGGGGGTTGGGAGACCCAGTACTTC
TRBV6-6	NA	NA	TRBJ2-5	CASTLTQSETQYF	TGTGCCAGCACCTTAACCCAGTCAGAGACCCAGTACTTC
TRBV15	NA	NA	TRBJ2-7	CATSARPPIEQYF	TGTGCCACCAGCGCGCGGCCCCCGATCGAGCAGTACTTC
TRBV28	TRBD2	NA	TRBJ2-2	CASSSSLAGGPMGELFF	TGTGCCAGCAGTTCCTCCCTAGCGGGAGGGCCAATGGGGGAGCTGTTTTTT
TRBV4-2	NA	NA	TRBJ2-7	CASSPSTARDSYEQYF	TGTGCCAGCAGCCCCTCCACGGCCAGGGACTCCTACGAGCAGTACTTC
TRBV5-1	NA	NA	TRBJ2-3	CASSLEGDTQYF	TGCGCCAGCAGCTTGGAGGGGGATACGCAGTATTTT
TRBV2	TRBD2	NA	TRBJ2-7	CASRPIAGAPEQYF	TGTGCCAGCAGACCAATAGCGGGAGCTCCCGAGCAGTACTTC
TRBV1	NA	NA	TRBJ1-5	CTSSPENQPQHF	TGCACCAGCAGCCCCGAGAATCAGCCCCAGCATTTT
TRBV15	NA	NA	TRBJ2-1	CATSRRRDIYNEQFF	TGTGCCACCAGCAGACGCCGGGACATTTACAATGAGCAGTTCTTC
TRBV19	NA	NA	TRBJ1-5	CASSLQSYSPQHF	TGTGCCAGTAGCCTACAGTCCTATTCGCCCCAGCATTTT
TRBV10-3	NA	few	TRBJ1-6	CAISELGASYNSPLHF	TGTGCCATCAGTGAGTTAGGGGCTTCCTACAATTCACCCCTCCACTTT
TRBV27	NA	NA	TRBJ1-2	CASTFAPPGLGTNGYTF	TGTGCCAGCACCTTCGCGCCGCCCGGGTTGGGGACTAATGGCTACACCTTC
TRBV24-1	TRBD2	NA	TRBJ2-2	CATSGGGGNTGELFF	TGTGCCACCAGTGGCGGCGGGGGGAACACCGGGGAGCTGTTTTTT
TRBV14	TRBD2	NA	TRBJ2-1	CASSQELSGRAPSSYNEQFF	TGTGCCAGCAGCCAAGAACTTAGCGGGAGGGCCCCGAGCTCCTACAATGAGCAGTTCTTC
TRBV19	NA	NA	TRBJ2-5	CASSARETQYF	TGTGCCAGTAGTGCCAGGGAGACCCAGTACTTC
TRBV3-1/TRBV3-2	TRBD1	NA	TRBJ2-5	CASSQAGGLETQYF	TGTGCCAGCAGCCAAGCAGGGGGCCTGGAGACCCAGTACTTC
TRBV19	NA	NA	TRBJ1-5	CASSGQNSNQPQHF	TGTGCCAGTAGTGGACAGAATAGCAATCAGCCCCAGCATTTT
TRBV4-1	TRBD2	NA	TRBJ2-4	CASSPGLAGGEAKNIQYF	TGCGCCAGCTCCCCGGGACTAGCGGGAGGGGAGGCCAAAAACATTCAGTACTTC
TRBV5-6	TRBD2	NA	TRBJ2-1	CASSLVLAGHNEQFF	TGTGCCAGCAGCTTGGTCCTAGCGGGACACAATGAGCAGTTCTTC
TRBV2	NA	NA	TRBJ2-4	CASSPSPGGNIQYF	TGTGCCAGCAGCCCAAGCCCTGGAGGAAACATTCAGTACTTC
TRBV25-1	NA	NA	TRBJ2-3	CASSYRDTDTQYF	TGTGCCAGCTCATACCGGGACACAGATACGCAGTATTTT
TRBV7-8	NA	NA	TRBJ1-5	CASSLVTQSPGRDQPQHF	TGTGCCAGCAGCTTGGTGACGCAATCCCCGGGAAGGGATCAGCCCCAGCATTTT
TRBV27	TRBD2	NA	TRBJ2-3	CASSLSPSGSRTDTQYF	TGTGCCAGCAGTTTATCACCTAGCGGGAGTAGGACAGATACGCAGTATTTT
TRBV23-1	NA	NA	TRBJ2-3	CASRGRGDLGTDTQYF	TGCGCCAGCAGGGGGCGAGGCGATTTGGGGACAGATACGCAGTATTTT
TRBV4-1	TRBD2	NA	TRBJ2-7	CASSQEGLAGFEQYF	TGCGCCAGCAGCCAAGAGGGTCTAGCGGGATTTGAGCAGTACTTC
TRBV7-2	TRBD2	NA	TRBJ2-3	CASSLEGLAGLDTQYF	TGTGCCAGCAGCTTAGAGGGACTAGCGGGATTAGATACGCAGTATTTT
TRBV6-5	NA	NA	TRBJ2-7	CASSADLAYEQYF	TGTGCCAGCAGCGCGGACTTAGCCTACGAGCAGTACTTC
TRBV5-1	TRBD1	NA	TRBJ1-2	CASSPGQGVPLGANYGYTF	TGCGCCAGCAGCCCCGGACAGGGGGTTCCTCTAGGGGCTAACTATGGCTACACCTTC
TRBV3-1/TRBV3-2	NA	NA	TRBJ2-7	CASSQGYSYEQYF	TGTGCCAGCAGCCAAGGGTATAGCTACGAGCAGTACTTC
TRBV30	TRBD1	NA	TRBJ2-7	CAWGRGLGYEQYF	TGTGCCTGGGGCAGGGGGTTGGGGTACGAGCAGTACTTC
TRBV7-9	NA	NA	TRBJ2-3	CASSPRNGQPDTQYF	TGTGCCAGCAGCCCACGAAATGGACAGCCAGATACGCAGTATTTT
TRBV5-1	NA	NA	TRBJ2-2	CASSAKEGVSTGELFF	TGCGCCAGCAGCGCCAAAGAAGGGGTTTCCACCGGGGAGCTGTTTTTT
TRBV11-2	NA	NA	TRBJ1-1	CASSLGGALNTEAFF	TGTGCCAGCAGCTTAGGTGGGGCCCTGAACACTGAAGCTTTCTTT
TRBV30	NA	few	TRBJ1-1	CAWRGQMNTEAFF	TGTGCCTGGCGAGGACAGATGAACACTGAAGCTTTCTTT
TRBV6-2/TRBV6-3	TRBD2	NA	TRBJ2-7	CASSASGTARSEQYF	TGTGCCAGCAGTGCTAGCGGGACGGCCAGATCCGAGCAGTACTTC
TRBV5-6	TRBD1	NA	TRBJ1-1	CASSTLTGTNTEAFF	TGTGCCAGCAGCACCTTGACAGGGACGAACACTGAAGCTTTCTTT